This T cell receptor beta chain is from a study of identical twins. Study findings and constraints: Out-of-frame alpha sequences that twins shared showed excess low generation probability. Insertion counts were lower in abundant cord blood beta clonotypes, a trend that memory repertoires did not show.

Germline assignment: CDR1 SGHTA and CDR2 FQGNSA. V lost 0 bases to trimming and J lost 0 bases, with 24 bases between them. This CDR3 is 21 amino acids long. This clonotype was recorded a few times. The antigen remains unidentified. Each CDR3 protein is one row after TCRdb ran MiXCR on the 5' RACE reads. This table holds a few hundred thousand distinct CDR3 sequences, about 11% found once. This chain uses TRBV7-2 with TRBJ2-1, with D perhaps matching TRBD2 (6 bases). The sample consisted of memory T cells sorted from blood. The TCR originated in a man aged 45-65 years in good health. CDR3 nucleotide sequence: TGTGCCAGCAGCTTAGCATGGGGCGGGACGCACCGTCGGGTCTCCTACAATGAGCAGTTCTTC. The encoded protein is CASSLAWGGTHRRVSYNEQFF.